These 16 T cell receptor beta chains originate from one sample sequenced in a study of T-cell memory formation after mild COVID-19. TCRdb reanalysed the 5' RACE reads using MiXCR and keeps one entry per CDR3 protein. The sample yields hundreds of thousands of distinct CDR3 sequences, approximately 15% seen once. Sequencing used PBMCs or a T cell subset sorted from them (not recorded which). The origin of the receptors is a young man who had mild COVID-19 (a few samples of this study predate the infection). Cell type and time point are not known.

This clonotype was picked up many times. The chain uses TRBV6-2 or TRBV6-3 and TRBJ2-7, with 10 bases aligning to TRBD1. With V trimmed by 5 bases and J by 6 bases, 4 bases remained unmatched. The CDR3 is 13 amino acids. The germline V gene encodes CDR1 MNHEY and CDR2 SVGEGT. The DNA of the CDR3 is TGTGCCAGCAGTCGGGACAGGGGAGTCGAGCAGTACTTC. As protein: CASSRDRGVEQYF.

CDR3 DNA sequence: TGCGCCAGCCACCTGGCCCAGGGGGGTGGCTACACCTTC. Residues: CASHLAQGGGYTF. The J gene is TRBJ1-2, the V gene TRBV10-1, with TRBD1 matching 7 bases. The germline V gene has CDR1 WNHNN and CDR2 SYGVQD (reference sequence). The CDR3 is made up of 13 amino acids. The J segment lost 7 bases and the V segment lost 8 bases, leaving 10 bases of the junction unmatched.

A few counts support this clonotype. CDR3 nucleotides: TGCGCCAGCAGCTCCCACGGGACAGGGACCTCCGGGGAGCTGTTTTTT. As protein: CASSSHGTGTSGELFF. V gene TRBV5-1 combines with J gene TRBJ2-2, with 9 positions matching TRBD1. The CDR3 consists of 16 residues. The germline CDR1 and CDR2 sequences are SGHRS and YFSETQ. With 3 bases clipped from V and 6 bases from J, the junction kept 9 bases outside the gene matches.

The genes are TRBV6-5 and TRBJ1-6; 9 bases are a match to TRBD1. The V segment lost 2 bases and the J segment 10 bases; nucleotides outside the gene matches: 3. Germline lookup yields CDR1 MNHEY and CDR2 SVGAGI. The CDR3 runs 14 residues. CDR3 bases: TGTGCCAGCAGTTACGACAGGGGGGAATCACCCCTCCACTTT. Translation gives CASSYDRGESPLHF.

The genes are TRBV12-3 or TRBV12-4 and TRBJ2-3, with D perhaps matching TRBD2 (6 bases). The CDR3 runs 15 residues. V was cut by 8 bases and J by 1 base, with 16 bases left in between. Here the CDR3 reads CASYSSGGGTDTQYF. The CDR3 DNA reads TGTGCCAGCTATTCCTCGGGCGGGGGCACAGATACGCAGTATTTT.

The V gene is TRBV10-3, the J gene TRBJ2-2; D might be TRBD1 or TRBD2, each matching 5 bases. The CDR3 runs to 13 residues. The germline gives CDR1 ENHRY, CDR2 SYGVKD. V was trimmed by 6 bases and J by 3 bases, leaving 8 bases between them. The CDR3 loop is CAIRGTDTGELFF. The CDR3 coding sequence is TGTGCCATCAGAGGGACGGACACCGGGGAGCTGTTTTTT.

The rearrangement uses TRBV29-1 and TRBJ2-3; no firm D call. V lost 4 bases, J lost 2 bases, and 7 bases lay in between. The CDR3 length is 12 residues. Germline CDR1 reads SQVTM; CDR2 reads ANQGSEA. CDR3 loop: CSVGQVTDTQYF. CDR3 DNA sequence: TGCAGCGTTGGGCAGGTCACAGATACGCAGTATTTT.

The chain employs TRBV7-8 and TRBJ1-2; the D is unclear. CDR3 size: 14 residues. Trimming took 2 bases from V and 5 from J, leaving 12 bases between them. Germline-derived CDR1 and CDR2 are SGHVS and FQNEAQ. The CDR3 DNA reads as TGTGCCAGCAGCTTATGGCGCGGGTCTTATGGCTACACCTTC. It is translated as CASSLWRGSYGYTF.

This clonotype showed up just a few times. The V call is TRBV5-1, the J call TRBJ2-5; 16 bases map to TRBD2. The CDR3 runs to 20 residues. V shed 4 bases, J shed 3 bases, and the junction held 15 bases outside the gene matches. CDR1 is SGHRS, CDR2 YFSETQ, per germline. CDR3 sequence reads: CASSQYRTGLAGGPEETQYF. In DNA, the CDR3 is TGCGCCAGCAGCCAATACAGGACGGGACTAGCGGGGGGGCCTGAAGAGACCCAGTACTTC.

In this sample, this clonotype turned up a few times. J is TRBJ2-3 and V is TRBV5-1; 7 bases align to TRBD2. This CDR3 contains 16 residues. Germline V gives CDR1 SGHRS, CDR2 YFSETQ. J was trimmed by 1 base and V by 0 bases; bases with no gene match: 5. The CDR3 protein is CASSLARLAGTDTQYF. The CDR3 DNA reads TGCGCCAGCAGCTTGGCCAGGCTAGCGGGCACAGATACGCAGTATTTT.

The chain is built from TRBV7-2 and TRBJ2-1; TRBD2 matches 8 bases. The germline V gene has CDR1 SGHTA and CDR2 FQGNSA. CDR3 length equals 15 residues. The J segment lost 3 bases and the V segment lost 4 bases, leaving 5 bases of the junction unmatched. This CDR3 is CASSSGLGVYNEQFF. CDR3 DNA sequence: TGTGCCAGCAGCTCGGGACTAGGGGTCTACAATGAGCAGTTCTTC.

There are a few counts of this clonotype. In DNA form, the CDR3 reads TGTGCCAGCAGTTTAGTACAGGGGTGGGGGAATGAGCAGTTCTTC. Protein sequence: CASSLVQGWGNEQFF. The genes are TRBV12-3 or TRBV12-4 and TRBJ2-1, with 7 nucleotides matching TRBD1. The CDR3 is made up of 15 amino acids. After removal of 1 base from V and 7 bases from J, the junction contained 7 bases not matched to a gene.

This clonotype came up a few times. This sequence joins TRBV6-2 or TRBV6-3 and TRBJ2-7; 13 bases line up with TRBD2. The V segment lost 5 bases and the J segment 3 bases; nucleotides outside the gene matches: 4. Germline loops: CDR1 MNHEY, CDR2 SVGEGT. The CDR3 contains 15 residues. CDR3 DNA sequence: TGTGCCAGCAGTCCACTAGCGGGGGGGGACTACGAGCAGTACGTC. It codes for CASSPLAGGDYEQYV.

This clonotype was counted a few times. This chain connects TRBV29-1 to TRBJ1-4; TRBD1 aligns across 9 bases. The CDR3 covers 15 residues. Germline CDR1 and CDR2: SQVTM and ANQGSEA. The trim removed 0 bases at V and 7 bases at J, leaving 6 bases unmatched. The chain's CDR3 is CSVEDRGQGSEKLFF. CDR3 in DNA: TGCAGCGTTGAAGATCGAGGACAGGGGAGTGAAAAACTGTTTTTT.

The chain joins TRBV18 to TRBJ1-2; 7 nucleotides align to TRBD1. CDR1 is KGHSH, CDR2 LQKENI, per germline. V was clipped by 3 bases and J by 7 bases; unmatched bases: 5. The CDR3 totals 13 residues. In DNA form, the CDR3 reads TGTGCCAGCTCACCGCGGGACAGTAGTGGCTACACCTTC. Its translation is CASSPRDSSGYTF.

In its sample, this clonotype was seen many times. This rearrangement joins TRBV9 to TRBJ2-7; D possibly corresponds to TRBD1 (6 bases). The germline V and J ends were trimmed by 1 base and 2 bases, with 16 bases remaining between them. The CDR3 is 16 amino acids. Germline assignment: CDR1 SGDLS and CDR2 YYNGEE. The CDR3 DNA reads as TGTGCCAGCAGCGTAAGACCACGGGACAAGACCTACGAGCAGTACTTC. Protein sequence: CASSVRPRDKTYEQYF. Filled out from reference TRBV9 and TRBJ2-7, the complete variable domain reads DSGVTQTPKHLITATGQRVTLRCSPRSGDLSVYWYQQSLDQGLQFLIQYYNGEERAKGNILERFSAQQFPDLHSELNLSSLELGDSALYFCASSVRPRDKTYEQYFGPGTRLTVT.